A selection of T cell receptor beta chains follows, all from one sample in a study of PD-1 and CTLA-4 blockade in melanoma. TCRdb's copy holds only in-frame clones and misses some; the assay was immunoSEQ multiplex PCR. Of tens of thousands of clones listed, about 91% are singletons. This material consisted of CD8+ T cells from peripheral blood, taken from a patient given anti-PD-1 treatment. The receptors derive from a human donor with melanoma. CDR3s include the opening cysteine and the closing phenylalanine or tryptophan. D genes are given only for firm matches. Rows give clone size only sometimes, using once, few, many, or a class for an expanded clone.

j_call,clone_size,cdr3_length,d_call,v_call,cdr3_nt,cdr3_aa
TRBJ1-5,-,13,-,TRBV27,TGTGCCAGCAGCCCTGTCGGCAATCAGCCCCAGCATTTT,CASSPVGNQPQHF
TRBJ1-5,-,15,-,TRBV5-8,TGTGCCAGCAGCTTGGTGTGGACAGGCAATCAGCCCCAGCATTTT,CASSLVWTGNQPQHF
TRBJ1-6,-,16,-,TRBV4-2,TGTGCCAGCAGCCAAGAGGTGCAGGGATACAATTCACCCCTCCACTTT,CASSQEVQGYNSPLHF
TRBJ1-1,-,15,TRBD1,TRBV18,TGTGCCAGCTCACCATCGGGGACAGGGAGAACTGAAGCTTTCTTT,CASSPSGTGRTEAFF
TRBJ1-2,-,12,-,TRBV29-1,TGCAGCGCCTGGGATTCTTTAAAGGGCTACACCTTC,CSAWDSLKGYTF
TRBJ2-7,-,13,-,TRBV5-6,TGTGCCAGCAGCTTGGGATCCGGTTACGAGCAGTACTTC,CASSLGSGYEQYF
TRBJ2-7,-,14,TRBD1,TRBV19,TGTGCCAGTAGTATCGGACAGGGGGGCCACGAGCAGTACTTC,CASSIGQGGHEQYF
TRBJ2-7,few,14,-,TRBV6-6,TGTGCCAGCAGTTACCCGGACCGGATCTACGAGCAGTACTTC,CASSYPDRIYEQYF
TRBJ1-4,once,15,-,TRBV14,TGTGCCAGCAGCCAACGGGGGTATCCTAATGAAAAACTGTTTTTT,CASSQRGYPNEKLFF
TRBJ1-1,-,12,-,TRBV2,TGTGCCAGCAGCGGAAAGTACACTGAAGCTTTCTTT,CASSGKYTEAFF
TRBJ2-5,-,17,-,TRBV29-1,TGCAGCGTTGAAGATCTTTTCGTCAGAGCAATCGAACAGACCCAGTACTTC,CSVEDLFVRAIEQTQYF
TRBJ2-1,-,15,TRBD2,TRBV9,TGTGCCAGCAGCACCTCGGGCGGGAGAGGCAATGAGCAGTTCTTC,CASSTSGGRGNEQFF
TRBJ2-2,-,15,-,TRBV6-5,TGTGCCAGCAGCTCCCTCGGGGGGCGGATCGGGGAGCTGTTTTTT,CASSSLGGRIGELFF
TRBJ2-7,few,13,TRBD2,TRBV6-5,TGTGCCAGCAGTTACGGGGAGGGATCCGAGCAGTACTTC,CASSYGEGSEQYF
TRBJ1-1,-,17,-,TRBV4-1,TGCGCCAGCAGCCAAGATCTCCAACAGGGACTGAACACTGAAGCTTTCTTT,CASSQDLQQGLNTEAFF
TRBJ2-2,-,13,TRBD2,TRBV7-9,TGTGCCAGCAGCCCCCGGGGGGCCGGGGAGCTGTTTTTT,CASSPRGAGELFF
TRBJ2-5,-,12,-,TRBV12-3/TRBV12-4,TGTGCCAGCAGCCTACTGGAGGGGACCCAGTACTTC,CASSLLEGTQYF
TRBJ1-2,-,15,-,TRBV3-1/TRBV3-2,TGTGCCAGCTCCCCAAGTCTCGGGAGACCCTATGGCTACACCTTC,CASSPSLGRPYGYTF
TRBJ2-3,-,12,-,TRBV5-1,TGCGCCAGCAGCCCCAGCACAGATACGCAGTATTTT,CASSPSTDTQYF
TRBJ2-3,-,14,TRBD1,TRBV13,TGTGCCAGCAGCGCGGGACAGGGGACAGATACGCAGTATTTT,CASSAGQGTDTQYF
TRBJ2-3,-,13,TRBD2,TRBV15,TGTGCCACCAAAGAGGGAGGGCCAGGAACGCAGTATTTT,CATKEGGPGTQYF
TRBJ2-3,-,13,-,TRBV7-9,TGTGCCAGCAGCTTAAACACCCTACAAGCGCAGTATTTT,CASSLNTLQAQYF
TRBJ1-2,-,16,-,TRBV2,TGTGCCAGCAGTGAAGCGCTTAAGGGCAGGAGCTATGGCTACACCTTC,CASSEALKGRSYGYTF
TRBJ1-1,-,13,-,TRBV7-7,TGTGCCAGCAGCCCCGGGACGGTTCCTGAAGCTTTCTTT,CASSPGTVPEAFF
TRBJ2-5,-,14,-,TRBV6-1,TGTGCCAGCAGTGAAGCAGGCCAGGAGGAGACCCAGTACTTC,CASSEAGQEETQYF
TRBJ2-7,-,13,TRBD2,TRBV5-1,TGCGCCAGCAGTTCAGCGGGGACCTACGAGCAGTACTTC,CASSSAGTYEQYF
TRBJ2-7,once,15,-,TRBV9,TGTGCCAGCAGCGTAGGAGGGCAGGGGCCCTACGAGCAGTACTTC,CASSVGGQGPYEQYF
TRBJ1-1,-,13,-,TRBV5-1,TGCGCCAGCAGCTTCCGGGACGGTCGTGAAGCTTTCTTT,CASSFRDGREAFF
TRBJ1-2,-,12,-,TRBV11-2,TGTGCCAGCAGCTTATCAGGGGACGGCTACACCTTC,CASSLSGDGYTF
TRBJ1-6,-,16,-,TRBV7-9,TGTGCCAGCAGCCCCACGGTGGCAGGTTTTAATTCACCCCTCCACTTT,CASSPTVAGFNSPLHF
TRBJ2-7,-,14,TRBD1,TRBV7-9,TGTGCCAGCAGCCCCACACAGGGGTTCAACGAGCAGTACTTC,CASSPTQGFNEQYF
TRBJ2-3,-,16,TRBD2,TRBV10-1,TGCGCCAGCAGTGAGGAGAGCGGGAGGGCCACAGATACGCAGTATTTT,CASSEESGRATDTQYF
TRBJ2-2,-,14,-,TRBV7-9,TGTGCCAGCAGCTTTAGCGAGAGGACCGGGGAGCTGTTTTTT,CASSFSERTGELFF
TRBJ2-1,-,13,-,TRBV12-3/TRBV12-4,TGTGCCAGCAGCCTGGGGGGACTCAATGAGCAGTTCTTC,CASSLGGLNEQFF
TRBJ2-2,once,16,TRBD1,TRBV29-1,TGCAGCGTTGAAACCCGACAGGGAACGAACACCGGGGAGCTGTTTTTT,CSVETRQGTNTGELFF
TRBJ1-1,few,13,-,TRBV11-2,TGTGCCAGCAGCTTAGTGGAGGGATCTGAAGCTTTCTTT,CASSLVEGSEAFF
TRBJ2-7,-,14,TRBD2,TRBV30,TGTGCCTGGAGTGTCGGGCTAGCGGGAGACGAGCAGTACTTC,CAWSVGLAGDEQYF
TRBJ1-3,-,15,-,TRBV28,TGTGCCAGCAGTTTAATGGGGGCGACAGGAAACACCATATATTTT,CASSLMGATGNTIYF
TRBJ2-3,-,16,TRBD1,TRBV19,TGTGCCAGTAGTGTCGACAGGGCTTTTAGCACAGATACGCAGTATTTT,CASSVDRAFSTDTQYF
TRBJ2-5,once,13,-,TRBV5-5,TGTGCCAGCAGCTTGGTAAGGGGCGAGACCCAGTACTTC,CASSLVRGETQYF
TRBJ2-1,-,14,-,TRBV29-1,TGCAGCGTGGGGGGTAGAGAGGACTACAATGAGCAGTTCTTC,CSVGGREDYNEQFF
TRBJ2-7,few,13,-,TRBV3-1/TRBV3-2,TGTGCCAGCAGCCAAGATCCGTACTACGAGCAGTACTTC,CASSQDPYYEQYF
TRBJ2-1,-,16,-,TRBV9,TGTGCCAGCAGCGTAGATGTGGCGCCCTCCTACAATGAGCAGTTCTTC,CASSVDVAPSYNEQFF
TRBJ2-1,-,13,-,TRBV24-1,TGTGCCACCAGTGATTTTAGGGGGGCTGAGCAGTTCTTC,CATSDFRGAEQFF